Below, 18 T cell receptor beta chains from the same sample are listed, as sequenced in a study of shared clonotypes between healthy human individuals. Repertoires were generated with immunoSEQ multiplex PCR, while TCRdb's copy carries only in-frame clones and drops some. Among under 2.5 million clones listed, around 93% were seen once. Specimen: naive CD4+ T cells from PBMCs. Regarding subset: CD45RA+ positively selected. The origin of the receptors is a man between 18 and 29 years old in good health. Some clones in this sample may be carry-over from other donors' samples.

The chain is built from TRBV19 and TRBJ1-5; a weak D match, TRBD1 (5 bases). Germline V gene lookup returns CDR1 LNHDA and CDR2 SQIVND (reference sequence). The CDR3 loop spans 17 amino acids. The V end was cut by 5 bases, the J end by 6 bases, with 23 bases between. CDR3 region: CASSPIGTGVGSQPQHF. DNA for the CDR3: TGTGCCAGTAGTCCAATCGGAACGGGGGTGGGGAGTCAGCCCCAGCATTTT.

The V call is TRBV4-2, the J call TRBJ2-5, with D perhaps matching TRBD2 (5 bases). The CDR3 extends over 12 amino acids. Germline CDR1 LGHNA, CDR2 YNFKEQ. The V end lost 4 bases, the J end lost 11 bases, and 14 bases lay between the germline ends. The CDR3 DNA follows: TGTGCCAGCAGCCTCCGTGCGGAGGCTCAGTACTTC. Protein product: CASSLRAEAQYF.

This clone appeared once. V gene TRBV18 combines with J gene TRBJ2-6; possible D gene TRBD1, 5 bases. CDR3 length: 19 amino acids. Germline V gene data show CDR1 as KGHSH and CDR2 as LQKENI. V was shortened by 2 bases and J by 0 bases, with 17 bases between the two germline ends. CDR3 amino acids: CASSPGWQGELSGANVLTF. The CDR3 DNA follows: TGTGCCAGCTCACCAGGTTGGCAGGGCGAACTCTCTGGGGCCAACGTCCTGACTTTC.

The chain is built from TRBV19 and TRBJ1-2, with 8 bases identical to TRBD1. Germline V gene data show CDR1 as LNHDA and CDR2 as SQIVND (reference sequence). Trimming at V came to 9 bases and at J to 7 bases, leaving 7 bases not matched to a gene. This CDR3 has 12 amino acids. The CDR3 sequence: CASRTGIRGYTF. Here the CDR3 DNA reads TGTGCCAGCAGGACAGGGATCCGTGGCTACACCTTC.

V and J are TRBV7-2 and TRBJ2-3; D is unresolved. Per the germline V gene, CDR1 is SGHTA and CDR2 is FQGNSA. The germline V and J ends were trimmed by 2 bases and 4 bases, with 16 bases remaining between them. The CDR3 length is 16 residues. This CDR3 reads CASSLIDPGVADTQYF. CDR3 coding DNA: TGTGCCAGCAGCTTAATTGACCCTGGGGTGGCAGATACGCAGTATTTT.

The V call is TRBV19, the J call TRBJ1-2, with TRBD1 identical over 9 bases. Germline loops: CDR1 LNHDA, CDR2 SQIVND (reference sequence). The CDR3 runs 13 residues. The J segment lost 8 bases and the V segment lost 7 bases, leaving 8 bases of the junction unmatched. The chain's CDR3 is CASTSRTGEGYTF. In DNA form, the CDR3 reads TGTGCCAGTACCTCTAGGACAGGGGAAGGCTACACCTTC.

J is TRBJ2-3 and V is TRBV4-2, with 11 nucleotides matching TRBD2. CDR1 and CDR2 from the germline V gene are LGHNA and YNFKEQ. This CDR3 contains 16 residues. Trimming took 6 bases from V and 3 from J; bases not matched to a gene: 8. The CDR3 bases are TGTGCCAGCAGAAAGGGTGCTAGCGGGAGGACAGATACGCAGTATTTT. Its protein is CASRKGASGRTDTQYF.

Notes on this clone: At the DNA level, this CDR3 is encoded by other sequences in the same sample as well. This chain connects TRBV14 to TRBJ1-3, with D hard to call. The CDR3 consists of 13 residues. The V end lost 0 bases, the J end lost 4 bases, and 4 bases lay between the germline ends. Germline CDR1 SGHDN, CDR2 FVKESK. The CDR3 loop reads CASSQDRGNTIYF. CDR3 in DNA: TGTGCCAGCAGCCAAGACCGGGGAAACACCATATATTTT.

This clone appeared a single time. The V and J genes are TRBV6-5 and TRBJ2-3; 11 positions agree with TRBD2. Germline V gene data show CDR1 as MNHEY and CDR2 as SVGAGI. This CDR3 region has 15 residues. Trimming cost V 6 bases and J 1 base; bases outside gene matches: 3. CDR3 coding DNA: TGTGCCAGCAGCCGACTAGCGGGGCGCACAGATACGCAGTATTTT. Translating gives CASSRLAGRTDTQYF.

The chain is built from TRBV7-8 and TRBJ2-3; D call uncertain. Germline CDR1 SGHVS, CDR2 FQNEAQ. The CDR3 loop spans 13 amino acids. Trimming pared 4 bases from V and 2 bases from J, leaving 7 bases between. CDR3 region: CASSSLHTDTQYF. The CDR3 DNA reads TGTGCCAGCAGCTCACTTCACACAGATACGCAGTATTTT.

The CDR3 coding sequence is TGTGCCAGCCGTCGTAACTACGAGCAGTACTTC. Its translation is CASRRNYEQYF. The rearrangement links TRBV28 to TRBJ2-7; D is unclear. The CDR3 is made up of 11 amino acids. Trimming took 8 bases from V and 3 from J, leaving 8 bases between them. Germline CDR1 MDHEN, CDR2 SYDVKM.

A word on this clone: Within the sample, other DNA sequences also encode this same CDR3. This chain uses TRBV7-2 with TRBJ1-3; possibly TRBD1 for D (5 bases). There are 15 residues in the CDR3. Germline V gene data show CDR1 as SGHTA and CDR2 as FQGNSA. V lost 5 bases and J 2 bases, leaving 13 bases between the germline ends. CDR3 loop: CASSIPPGAGNTIYF. The CDR3 bases are TGTGCCAGCAGCATACCTCCGGGGGCTGGAAACACCATATATTTT.

The chain uses TRBV10-3 and TRBJ1-4, with D maybe TRBD1 (6 bases). Trimming left V 10 bases short and J 7 bases short, with 22 bases between. CDR1 ENHRY and CDR2 SYGVKD come from the germline V gene. CDR3 size: 15 residues. The CDR3 spells CASNRWAGVGEKLFF. The CDR3 nucleotides read TGTGCCAGCAACAGGTGGGCAGGGGTTGGTGAAAAACTGTTTTTT.

This rearrangement joins TRBV2 to TRBJ2-5, with a weak D call TRBD2 (5 bases). Per germline, CDR1 SNHLY and CDR2 FYNNEI. V was pared by 11 bases and J by 5 bases, with 12 bases between. The CDR3 is 11 amino acids. CDR3 residues: CASRGWETQYF. Here the CDR3 DNA reads TGTGCCTCCCGGGGATGGGAGACCCAGTACTTC. Filled out from reference TRBV2 and TRBJ2-5, the complete variable domain reads EPEVTQTPSHQVTQMGQEVILRCVPISNHLYFYWYRQILGQKVEFLVSFYNNEISEKSEIFDDQFSVERPDGSNFTLKIRSTKLEDSAMYFCASRGWETQYFGPGTRLLVL.

The chain links TRBV11-2 to TRBJ2-3, with a tentative D call TRBD2 (6 bases). The germline V and J ends were trimmed by 3 bases and 4 bases, with 8 bases remaining between them. This CDR3 spans 13 amino acids. The germline V gene encodes CDR1 SGHAT and CDR2 FQNNGV. CDR3 sequence (DNA): TGTGCCAGCAGCTTTGGAGGGGCAGATACGCAGTATTTT. Its protein is CASSFGGADTQYF. Full variable domain (outside the CDR3, taken from reference TRBV11-2 and TRBJ2-3): EAGVAQSPRYKIIEKRQSVAFWCNPISGHATLYWYQQILGQGPKLLIQFQNNGVVDDSQLPKDRFSAERLKGVDSTLKIQPAKLEDSAVYLCASSFGGADTQYFGPGTRLTVL.

The rearrangement joins TRBV18 to TRBJ1-1, with D unclear. Deletions cut 2 bases from V and 6 bases from J, with 13 bases between. This CDR3 region has 14 residues. Germline lookup yields CDR1 KGHSH and CDR2 LQKENI. The CDR3 spells CASSPGFDGAEAFF. The CDR3 DNA is TGTGCCAGCTCACCAGGTTTCGATGGGGCTGAAGCTTTCTTT.

The J gene is TRBJ2-7, the V gene TRBV10-1; 13 positions match TRBD2. J gave up 9 bases and V 6 bases, and 11 bases lay outside the gene matches. CDR3 length: 15 residues. Per the germline V gene, CDR1 is WNHNN and CDR2 is SYGVQD (reference sequence). The CDR3 nucleotides are TGCGCCAGCAGCCAAGGGACTAGCGGGACGACTTGGCAGTACTTC. Its protein product is CASSQGTSGTTWQYF.

This clone was seen a handful of times. The same CDR3 can be traced to other DNA sequences in this sample. CDR3 nucleotides: TGCGCCAGCAGCTTGGAGGCGAACACTGAAGCTTTCTTT. This gives the protein CASSLEANTEAFF. The chain links TRBV5-1 to TRBJ1-1; D remains ambiguous. Trimming stripped 0 bases from V and 1 base from J, with 4 bases between. Germline V gives CDR1 SGHRS, CDR2 YFSETQ. This CDR3 is 13 amino acids long. The variable domain in full, completed from reference TRBV5-1 and TRBJ1-1, reads KAGVTQTPRYLIKTRGQQVTLSCSPISGHRSVSWYQQTPGQGLQFLFEYFSETQRNKGNFPGRFSGRQFSNSRSEMNVSTLELGDSALYLCASSLEANTEAFFGQGTRLTVV.